This T cell receptor beta chain appears in the sequencing data of a study of T-cell reconstitution after alpha-beta-depleted transplantation in children (dated by TCRdb to between 2015 and 2016). Study-level background: Using TCR repertoire profiling, the study quantitatively followed how T-cell immune reconstitution unfolded in children after TCRalphabeta/CD19-depleted allogeneic hematopoietic cell transplantation.

What this sample's treatment or condition label stands for: allogeneic hematopoietic cell transplantation with graft depleted of TCRalphabeta T cells and CD19 B cells. TCRalphabeta/CD19-depleted allogeneic hematopoietic cell grafts were given to the transplant recipients, all of whom were children. This clonotype was detected ten times or more. Its antigen is still unknown. No base-level quality is on record; no much larger clone is a single base apart. Library preparation was by PCR. Sequencer: Illumina HiSeq 2500. Molecular barcoding was employed in the preparation of TCR libraries, with unique molecular identifiers being used to normalize TCRbeta repertoire quantification. TCRdb reanalyzed the raw reads on its own, using fastp at Q25 for trimming and MiXCR for clone calling, and kept in-frame beta chains. CDR3 protein duplicates are merged, each entry listing the most common genes and DNA. Counted in this sample were 540,000 or so distinct CDR3 sequences; 20% to 25% of them appeared once. The ten top clones hold around an eighth of the sample.

On the study overall, not on this receptor specifically: Apparently early alphabetaT-cell count recovery about two months after transplant reportedly relied on only several hundred rapidly expanded clones derived from non-depleted graft cells. In some patients, the high TCRbeta diversity seen at day 60 was put down to recipient T cells and intrathymic progenitors that had survived conditioning. Hyperexpanded clone frequencies declined over subsequent months; after one year, T-cell counts and TCRbeta diversity were mostly attributed to newly produced T cells.

The sequences come from PBMCs, mostly from graft donor cells, collected 360 days after TCRalphabeta/CD19-depleted stem cell transplant. The TCR was taken from a boy in the first two years of life who had a stem cell transplant for acute myeloid leukemia, so the T cells may come from the graft donor.

CDR3 reads: CSAQGPLNQPQHF. The DNA sequence is TGCAGTGCCCAGGGACCGCTCAATCAGCCCCAGCATTTT. The chain joins TRBV20-1 to TRBJ1-5; a tentative D match to TRBD1 spans 5 bases. From the cysteine through the phenylalanine, the CDR3 covers 13 amino acids. CDR3 DNA is the only sequence kept; it has 39 bases, read in frame from the first base. The V and J ends are trimmed by 6 bases and 3 bases, leaving 12 bases between them. The germline V gene (reference sequence) sets CDR1 to DFQATT and CDR2 to SNEGSKA.